This T cell receptor beta chain was identified during a study of Graves' ophthalmopathy and Graves' hyperthyroidism. The study, taken as a whole, reports: The model forecast ophthalmopathy progression, reaching 70.59% sensitivity and around 72% specificity.

This clonotype was seen ten or more times. The antigen remains unidentified. RNA transcripts yielded amplified TCR beta CDR3 regions. Amplification began with first-round RT-PCR using HTBI primers, then second-round multiplex PCR was performed. TCRdb called the multiplex PCR reads again in MiXCR, with one record for every CDR3 protein. The sample gives some 390,000 distinct CDR3 sequences, 18% of which show up once; roughly 1.5% is in the top ten. J gave up 6 bases and V 4 bases, and 2 bases lay outside the gene matches. Germline lookup yields CDR1 SGHNT and CDR2 YENEEA. CDR3 length equals 12 residues. The study enrolled ophthalmopathy donors with moderate-to-severe activity, CAS ≥3, NOSPECS ≥4 and duration under 3 months.

The sample was peripheral blood. The rearrangement links TRBV11-3 to TRBJ2-7; 8 nucleotides agree with TRBD1. The receptor was derived from a woman aged 18-29 years with Graves' ophthalmopathy. The CDR3 region is CASSYRGFEQYF. Here the CDR3 DNA reads TGTGCCAGCAGCTACAGGGGGTTCGAGCAGTACTTC.